A selection of T cell receptor beta chains follows, all from one sample in a study of vaccination and CD4 T cells after COVID-19. TCRdb re-called the PCR reads through MiXCR, storing one row per CDR3 protein. The data show over 10,000 distinct CDR3 sequences, 44% seen once. No antigen is known for these receptors. The material sequenced was CD4+ T cells from blood, cultured in vitro. The origin of the receptors is a human donor who had recovered from COVID-19. The CDR3 runs from the conserved cysteine through the conserved F or W. Fields, in order: D gene, J gene, clone size, V gene, CDR3 protein, CDR3 DNA. The D gene is left open where the match is weak. The size entry is marked missing in some rows and otherwise reads once, few, many or a size class.

-,TRBJ2-7,-,TRBV6-5,CASSYSWGLAYEQYF,TGTGCCAGCAGTTACTCTTGGGGATTGGCCTACGAGCAGTACTTC
-,TRBJ1-5,few,TRBV7-2,CASSLARGGGQPQHF,TGTGCCAGCAGCTTAGCGAGGGGCGGTGGTCAGCCCCAGCATTTT
-,TRBJ1-1,-,TRBV29-1,CSAQEGTEAFF,TGCAGCGCTCAGGAGGGCACTGAAGCTTTCTTT
-,TRBJ2-7,once,TRBV10-2,CASRRSYEQYF,TGCGCCAGCAGGCGGAGCTACGAGCAGTACTTC
-,TRBJ1-1,-,TRBV6-5,CASSYGAVMNTEAFF,TGTGCCAGCAGTTACGGGGCAGTCATGAACACTGAAGCTTTCTTT
-,TRBJ1-5,few,TRBV6-5,CASSSSSGRGQPQHF,TGTGCCAGCAGTTCCTCGTCAGGGCGGGGGCAGCCCCAGCATTTT
TRBD2,TRBJ2-5,-,TRBV2,CASSEGTSGFRETQYF,TGTGCCAGCAGTGAGGGGACTAGCGGGTTTAGGGAGACCCAGTACTTC
-,TRBJ1-3,-,TRBV9,CASSGLSGNTIYF,TGTGCCAGCAGCGGACTCTCTGGAAACACCATATATTTT
TRBD1,TRBJ2-1,-,TRBV5-1,CASMGQGGSEQFF,TGCGCCAGCATGGGACAGGGGGGTAGTGAGCAGTTCTTC
-,TRBJ1-4,medium-sized,TRBV24-1,CATSGPNEKLFF,TGTGCCACCAGTGGACCCAATGAAAAACTGTTTTTT
-,TRBJ1-6,few,TRBV27,CARNPLDSPLHF,TGTGCCCGCAACCCGCTCGATTCACCCCTCCACTTT